The source of this T cell receptor beta chain is a study of ipilimumab plus nivolumab after autologous stem cell transplantation. Dosing: nivolumab 3 mg/kg IV, weeks 1, 4, 7, 10, then every two weeks to week 26. The table came from immunoSEQ multiplex PCR; TCRdb's copy has only in-frame clones and leaves some out. The sample holds 15,000 or so clones; roughly 85% are singletons and the top ten take roughly 10%. The CDR3 has 16 amino acids. The origin of this receptor is a male donor with diffuse large B-cell lymphoma. The starting material was PBMCs, obtained in a trial of ipilimumab plus nivolumab as post-transplant consolidation. J is TRBJ2-1 and V is TRBV21-1. TRBV21-1 is reported as a pseudogene. The CDR3 sequence is CASSSPGGGGINEQFF. CDR3 nucleotides: TGTGCCAGCAGCTCCCCGGGGGGAGGGGGCATCAATGAGCAGTTCTTC.